These 28 T cell receptor beta chains came from one sample sequenced in a study of early T cells in non-severe SARS-CoV-2 infection (dated by TCRdb to about 2021). The library was generated by 5' RACE. Sequencing was performed on a NextSeq 500. TCRdb took the public reads, trimmed them with fastp at Q25, ran MiXCR for clone calling and kept in-frame beta chains. Rows with a matching CDR3 protein are joined into one entry that keeps the most common DNA and genes. The sample records tens of thousands of distinct CDR3 sequences, more than 10% of which are singletons. The ten largest clones represent 1.2% of the sample. The sequences come from whole blood, collected at baseline. Receptor source: an adult who was a healthcare worker with PCR-confirmed SARS-CoV-2 infection or an uninfected control (not recorded which). The donor label of this sample is uncertain.

This clonotype came up a few times. The chain employs TRBV6-6 and TRBJ1-6; 8 bases fit TRBD1. V lost 5 bases to trimming and J lost 14 bases; unmatched junction nucleotides: 20. This CDR3 spans 17 amino acids. Germline values: CDR1 MNHNY, CDR2 SVGAGI (reference sequence). The CDR3 coding sequence is TGTGCCAGCAGTCTCGGACAGGGTACCCAAGGCCATCAGGCCCTCCACTTT. This gives the protein CASSLGQGTQGHQALHF.

V usage is TRBV10-3 and J usage is TRBJ2-5; no clear D gene. The CDR3 loop spans 14 amino acids. In germline, CDR1 is ENHRY, CDR2 SYGVKD. V shed 4 bases and J shed 0 bases, with 9 bases lying between them. The CDR3 spells CAISVGAYQETQYF. The CDR3 region has the DNA TGTGCCATCAGTGTAGGAGCGTACCAAGAGACCCAGTACTTC.

The chain is built from TRBV18 and TRBJ1-1; 7 positions match TRBD1. The CDR3 spans 15 residues. The V gene end was trimmed by 3 bases and the J gene end by 0 bases; junction bases not matched to a gene: 4. CDR1 KGHSH and CDR2 LQKENI come from the germline V gene. The CDR3 loop reads CASSPPDRMNTEAFF. The CDR3 DNA reads as TGTGCCAGCTCACCTCCGGACAGGATGAACACTGAAGCTTTCTTT.

In this sample, this clonotype turned up many times. The V and J genes are TRBV30 and TRBJ2-2, with TRBD1 as a possible D gene (6 bases). The CDR3 runs to 15 residues. Looked up from germline, CDR1 is GTSNPN and CDR2 is SVGIG (reference sequence). Trimming took 1 base from V and 3 from J, leaving 12 bases between them. The CDR3 reads CAWSGQALYTGELFF. CDR3 in DNA: TGTGCCTGGAGTGGACAGGCTCTGTACACCGGGGAGCTGTTTTTT.

The CDR3 nucleotides read TGTGCCACCAGTCAGGGATCTGAAGCTTTCTTT. This translates into CATSQGSEAFF. The chain is built from TRBV15 and TRBJ1-1; TRBD1 might be the D (5 bases). Germline V gene sequence: CDR1 LNHNV, CDR2 YYDKDF (reference sequence). Trimming left V 6 bases short and J 6 bases short, with 8 bases between. CDR3 length: 11 amino acids.

This clonotype came up many times. V gene TRBV19 combines with J gene TRBJ2-4; D remains unclear. CDR3 length: 17 residues. Deletions cut 3 bases from V and 1 base from J, with 16 bases between. Looked up from germline, CDR1 is LNHDA and CDR2 is SQIVND (reference sequence). CDR3 bases: TGTGCCAGTAGTATTTTCAGTCTCCGTGATGCCAAAAACATTCAGTACTTC. The encoded protein is CASSIFSLRDAKNIQYF.

This clonotype was seen a handful of times. The chain recombines TRBV11-2 with TRBJ2-4; D is possibly TRBD1 (6 bases). The V gene's germline CDR1 is SGHAT and CDR2 FQNNGV. The CDR3 totals 18 residues. Trimming pared 4 bases from V and 6 bases from J, leaving 25 bases between. The CDR3 loop reads CASSSYERDIRVVNIQYF. The DNA of the CDR3 is TGTGCCAGCAGCTCCTATGAACGGGACATCCGCGTCGTAAACATTCAGTACTTC.

The chain recombines TRBV6-5 with TRBJ2-3; D is possibly TRBD2 (5 bases). The CDR3 totals 15 residues. The V end was cut by 7 bases, the J end by 0 bases, with 14 bases between. Germline CDR1 is MNHEY and CDR2 is SVGAGI. The CDR3 DNA sequence: TGTGCCAGCATCGCCAGGAGGTCTAGCACAGATACGCAGTATTTT. Translating it yields CASIARRSSTDTQYF.

This clonotype has a count of ten or more. This chain joins TRBV7-3 and TRBJ2-3, with 8 bases identical to TRBD2. V shed 4 bases, J shed 2 bases, and the junction held 5 bases outside the gene matches. CDR1 and CDR2 (germline): SGHTA, FQGTGA. The CDR3 loop spans 15 amino acids. CDR3 residues: CASSSAGGYTDTQYF. In nucleotides, the CDR3 is TGTGCCAGCAGCTCCGCGGGGGGATACACAGATACGCAGTATTTT.

This clonotype has only a few counts. The genes are TRBV24-1 and TRBJ2-1, with 8 bases fitting TRBD2. Germline values: CDR1 KGHDR, CDR2 SFDVKD. This CDR3 comprises 19 residues. J gave up 0 bases and V 4 bases, and 13 bases lay outside the gene matches. The CDR3 loop is CATSERAAGGLSSYNEQFF. The CDR3 DNA sequence: TGTGCCACCAGTGAACGGGCTGCGGGGGGCTTAAGCTCCTACAATGAGCAGTTCTTC.

On this clonotype itself: It is unclear where the CDR3 begins or ends on the DNA, so no DNA is shown, and the CDR3 is as TCRdb lists it. J is TRBJ2-2 and V is TRBV21-1; the table names TRBD1, a call not compared with the DNA. TRBV21-1 is a pseudogene locus. Termini included, the CDR3 measures 16 amino acids. This chain's CDR3 is CASSRGQQRTPGSCFF.

The sample holds a few counts of this clonotype. V and J are TRBV20-1 and TRBJ1-6; D ambiguous. Trimming took off 0 bases at V and 7 bases at J, with 13 bases between the two ends. The CDR3 runs 15 residues. CDR1 and CDR2 (germline): DFQATT, SNEGSKA (reference sequence). CDR3 DNA: TGCAGTGCTAGAGATCTCACTAGCCTCAATTCACCCCTCCACTTT. Protein: CSARDLTSLNSPLHF.

This clonotype came up a few times. CDR3 nucleotides: TGCAGTGCTTCTCGGACTAGCGGGAGTAGCACAGATACGCAGTATTTT. It translates to CSASRTSGSSTDTQYF. The chain is built from TRBV20-1 and TRBJ2-3; TRBD2 matches at 13 bases. CDR3 length: 16 residues. Germline CDR1 and CDR2: DFQATT and SNEGSKA (reference sequence). The V and J ends lost 5 bases and 0 bases, in that order; junction bases with no gene match: 5.

The CDR3: CASSPSVPRGLGDTQYF. CDR3 nucleotide sequence: TGTGCCAGCTCACCATCAGTCCCCAGGGGCCTTGGGGATACGCAGTATTTT. The chain couples TRBV18 to TRBJ2-3; weak D call: TRBD1 (6 bases). The CDR3 length is 17 residues. Germline CDR1 KGHSH, CDR2 LQKENI. Between the trimmed V and J ends, which lost 2 bases and 6 bases, there was a span of 21 bases.

This clonotype turned up a few times. The genes are TRBV10-1 and TRBJ1-6; D uncertain. The CDR3 covers 13 residues. Looked up from germline, CDR1 is WNHNN and CDR2 is SYGVQD (reference sequence). Trimming removed 4 bases from V and 5 bases from J, with 6 bases in between. CDR3 nucleotides: TGCGCCAGCAGTGGGCGGAATAATTCACCCCTCCACTTT. As protein: CASSGRNNSPLHF.

The chain recombines TRBV6-5 with TRBJ1-1; unclear D gene. Germline values: CDR1 MNHEY, CDR2 SVGAGI. The CDR3 runs 14 residues. The V end lost 6 bases, the J end lost 4 bases, and 15 bases lay between the germline ends. The CDR3 bases are TGTGCCAGCAGCCATCCCAACACCGCCACTGAAGCTTTCTTT. Protein product: CASSHPNTATEAFF.

This chain links TRBV30 with TRBJ2-1; no reliable D call. This CDR3 is built from 13 residues. Germline V lookup: CDR1 GTSNPN, CDR2 SVGIG (reference sequence). V was clipped by 2 bases and J by 5 bases, with 10 bases between them. The CDR3 region is CAWSLERNNEQFF. The CDR3 coding sequence is TGTGCCTGGAGTCTCGAGCGAAACAATGAGCAGTTCTTC.

The rearrangement links TRBV18 to TRBJ2-7; unclear D gene. Deletions cut 5 bases from V and 1 base from J, with 3 bases between. Germline V CDR1 and CDR2: KGHSH, LQKENI. The CDR3 is 11 amino acids. CDR3 coding DNA: TGTGCCAGCTCAGATTCCTACGAGCAGTACGTC. Translation: CASSDSYEQYV.

The chain uses TRBV29-1 and TRBJ2-3; D gene uncertain. The CDR3 consists of 13 residues. Germline V gives CDR1 SQVTM, CDR2 ANQGSEA. The V end was cut by 7 bases, the J end by 2 bases, with 13 bases between. DNA of the CDR3: TGCAGCGCCCTATTGGGATCCACAGATACGCAGTATTTT. Amino acids: CSALLGSTDTQYF.

Ten or more counts support this clonotype. This chain links TRBV30 with TRBJ2-2; D call uncertain. The CDR3 spans 11 residues. In germline, CDR1 is GTSNPN, CDR2 SVGIG (reference sequence). V was shortened by 5 bases and J by 0 bases, with 1 base between the two germline ends. The CDR3 nucleotides are TGTGCCTGGGCGAACACCGGGGAGCTGTTTTTT. It codes for CAWANTGELFF. Full variable domain (outside the CDR3, taken from reference TRBV30 and TRBJ2-2): SQTIHQWPATLVQPVGSPLSLECTVEGTSNPNLYWYRQAAGRGLQLLFYSVGIGQISSEVPQNLSASRPQDRQFILSSKKLLLSDSGFYLCAWANTGELFFGEGSRLTVL.

This clonotype was counted between two and nine times. Here the CDR3 reads CASSAQVSGANVLTF. CDR3 nucleotide sequence: TGTGCCAGCAGCGCGCAGGTCTCTGGGGCCAACGTCCTGACTTTC. The chain combines TRBV9 with TRBJ2-6; D is unresolved. Trimming took 3 bases from V and 0 from J, leaving 7 bases between them. Germline V CDR1 and CDR2: SGDLS, YYNGEE. The CDR3 sequence is 15 residues long.

The chain joins TRBV18 to TRBJ1-2; D not certain. The CDR3 runs 14 residues. Between the trimmed V and J ends, which lost 3 bases and 0 bases, there was a span of 8 bases. Per the germline V gene, CDR1 is KGHSH and CDR2 is LQKENI. The DNA of the CDR3 is TGTGCCAGCTCACCCTGGGAGGCTAACTATGGCTACACCTTC. Protein: CASSPWEANYGYTF. Combining the CDR3 with reference TRBV18 and TRBJ1-2 gives the whole variable domain NAGVMQNPRHLVRRRGQEARLRCSPMKGHSHVYWYRQLPEEGLKFMVYLQKENIIDESGMPKERFSAEFPKEGPSILRIQQVVRGDSAAYFCASSPWEANYGYTFGSGTRLTVV.

This clonotype was seen ten or more times. V and J are TRBV5-1 and TRBJ2-2; D not certain. V was clipped by 7 bases and J by 6 bases, with 7 bases between them. Germline V gives CDR1 SGHRS, CDR2 YFSETQ. CDR3 size: 11 residues. The CDR3 loop reads CASAEAGELFF. The CDR3 DNA follows: TGCGCCAGCGCCGAAGCCGGGGAGCTGTTTTTT.

The chain's CDR3 is CSAKRSGGPVHNEKLFF. In DNA form, the CDR3 reads TGCAGTGCTAAAAGATCGGGGGGTCCTGTCCATAATGAAAAACTGTTTTTT. The chain carries TRBV20-1 and TRBJ1-4; D perhaps matches TRBD1 (5 bases). V was shortened by 4 bases and J by 4 bases, with 22 bases between the two germline ends. Looked up from germline, CDR1 is DFQATT and CDR2 is SNEGSKA (reference sequence). The CDR3 contains 17 residues.

This chain joins TRBV6-4 and TRBJ2-5; TRBD2 aligns across 7 bases. Per germline, CDR1 MRHNA and CDR2 SNTAGT. This CDR3 contains 16 residues. J was trimmed by 3 bases and V by 4 bases; bases with no gene match: 11. The CDR3 loop reads CASSAQTSDWEETQYF. CDR3 coding DNA: TGTGCCAGCAGTGCCCAAACTAGCGATTGGGAAGAGACCCAGTACTTC.

This clonotype was observed at least ten times. The chain combines TRBV13 with TRBJ2-2; D possibly corresponds to TRBD1 (5 bases). Between the trimmed V and J ends, which lost 3 bases and 8 bases, there was a span of 13 bases. Germline V gene data show CDR1 as PRHDT and CDR2 as FYEKMQ (reference sequence). This CDR3 is 14 amino acids long. The chain's CDR3 is CASSFGAEHGELFF. DNA for the CDR3: TGTGCCAGCAGCTTTGGGGCCGAGCATGGGGAGCTGTTTTTT. Looking up the rest from reference TRBV13 and TRBJ2-2 gives the full variable domain: AAGVIQSPRHLIKEKRETATLKCYPIPRHDTVYWYQQGPGQDPQFLISFYEKMQSDKGSIPDRFSAQQFSDYHSELNMSSLELGDSALYFCASSFGAEHGELFFGEGSRLTVL.

This clonotype came up a few times. This chain joins TRBV10-3 and TRBJ2-1; 9 nucleotides agree with TRBD2. The germline V gene has CDR1 ENHRY and CDR2 SYGVKD. The ends lost 10 bases at V and 6 bases at J; junction bases unmatched: 10. This CDR3 spans 14 amino acids. For the CDR3, the DNA is TGTGCCACCCTTGCTAGCGGGGCCCGCAATGAGCAGTTCTTC. Its protein is CATLASGARNEQFF.

V gene TRBV20-1 combines with J gene TRBJ2-5; 7 positions agree with TRBD2. The CDR3 sequence is 14 residues long. Germline values: CDR1 DFQATT, CDR2 SNEGSKA (reference sequence). V was pared by 0 bases and J by 4 bases, with 5 bases of the junction left unmatched. The CDR3 sequence: CSARDSGGGETQYF. CDR3 in DNA: TGCAGTGCTAGAGATTCGGGGGGAGGAGAGACCCAGTACTTC.